This TCR beta chain was identified during a study of blood T cell repertoires in COVID-19. Assay: immunoSEQ multiplex PCR; the TCRdb copy retains only in-frame clones and omits some. The sample has about 180,000 clones; 81% are singletons. The CDR3 spans 12 residues. Per the germline V gene, CDR1 is SQVTM and CDR2 is ANQGSEA. Germline trimming cut 3 bases from V and 4 bases from J; bases unmatched to any gene: 3. V is TRBV29-1 and J is TRBJ2-7, with TRBD2 matching 7 bases. The source material was peripheral blood. The sequence came from a woman aged 80 or over with COVID-19, enrolled during active disease. The CDR3 region is CSVEISGYEQYF. The CDR3 region has the DNA TGCAGCGTTGAGATTAGCGGGTACGAGCAGTACTTC.